This paragraph covers one T cell receptor beta chain sequence. Its antigen remains unknown. The sample originates from a study of radiotherapy plus CTLA-4 blockade in lung cancer. The protocol was immunoSEQ multiplex PCR, while the TCRdb copy is restricted to in-frame clones and leaves out a portion. The repertoire includes 90,000 to 150,000 clones, 65% to 85% of them detected once, and about 5.2% sits in the top ten. The study's findings and limits: In blood, TCR clones derived from the tumor expanded after radiotherapy plus ipilimumab.

Germline values: CDR1 LNHDA, CDR2 SQIVND (reference sequence). J lost 6 bases, V lost 2 bases, and 6 bases had no gene match. The CDR3 has 14 residues. The rearrangement joins TRBV19 to TRBJ1-1; 7 bases agree with TRBD1. The sequence derives from a human donor with non-small cell lung cancer who had a partial response to radiotherapy plus ipilimumab. This specimen consisted of peripheral blood, obtained from a patient treated with radiotherapy plus ipilimumab. The CDR3 is CASSISDRAPEAFF. The CDR3 nucleotides are TGTGCCAGTAGTATATCAGACAGGGCCCCTGAAGCTTTCTTT.